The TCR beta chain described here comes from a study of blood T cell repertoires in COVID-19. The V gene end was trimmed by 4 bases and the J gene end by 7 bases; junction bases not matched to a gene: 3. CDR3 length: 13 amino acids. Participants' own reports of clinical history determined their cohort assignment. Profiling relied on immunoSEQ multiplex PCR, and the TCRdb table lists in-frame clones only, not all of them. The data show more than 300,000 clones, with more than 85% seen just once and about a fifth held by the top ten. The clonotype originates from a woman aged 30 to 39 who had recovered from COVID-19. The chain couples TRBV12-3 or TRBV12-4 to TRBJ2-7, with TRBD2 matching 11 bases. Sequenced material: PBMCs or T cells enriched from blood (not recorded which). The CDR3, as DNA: TGTGCCAGCAGTTCAAGACTAGCGGGAGAGCAGTACTTC. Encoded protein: CASSSRLAGEQYF.